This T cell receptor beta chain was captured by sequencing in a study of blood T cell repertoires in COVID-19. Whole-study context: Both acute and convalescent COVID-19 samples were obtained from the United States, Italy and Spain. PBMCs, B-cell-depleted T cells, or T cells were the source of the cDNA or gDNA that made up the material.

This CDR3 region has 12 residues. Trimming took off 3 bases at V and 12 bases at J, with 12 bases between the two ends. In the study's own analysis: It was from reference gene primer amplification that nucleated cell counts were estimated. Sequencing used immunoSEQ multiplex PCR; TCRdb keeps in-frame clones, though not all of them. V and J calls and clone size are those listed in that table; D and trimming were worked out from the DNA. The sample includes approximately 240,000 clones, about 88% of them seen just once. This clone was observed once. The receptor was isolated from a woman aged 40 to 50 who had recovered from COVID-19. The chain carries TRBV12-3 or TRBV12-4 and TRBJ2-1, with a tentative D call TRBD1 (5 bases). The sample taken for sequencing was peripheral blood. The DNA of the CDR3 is TGTGCCAGCAGTTTTGCAGGGTCACGGCAGTTCTTC. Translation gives CASSFAGSRQFF.